This TCR beta chain derives from a study of human T cells and chemical hapten exposure. Across the whole study: Patients' scalps got diphenylcyclopropenone weekly throughout the approximately 26-week study. Study-level results: Those TCRs sitting above 1 in 1000 frequency stayed the same with DPC sensitization.

MiXCR, run by TCRdb on the RACE reads, gives a single entry per CDR3 protein. The sample has 95,000 or so distinct CDR3 sequences, 10% to 12% seen once; the top ten hold 2.5% to 4%. This clonotype was detected only a few times. Its antigen remains unidentified. This sample's time point: patch test 2, 6 weeks after DPC sensitization. The treatment was: therapeutic diphenylcyclopropenone sensitization with weekly scalp DPC. Germline trimming cut 0 bases from V and 0 bases from J; bases unmatched to any gene: 4. The germline CDR1 and CDR2 sequences are DFQATT and SNEGSKA (reference sequence). This CDR3 has 16 amino acids.

This TCR came from a woman aged 40 to 50 with alopecia areata. Some clones in this sample may be carry-over from other donors' samples. The material was whole blood, obtained in connection with sensitization to the hapten diphenylcyclopropenone (DPC). The genes are TRBV20-1 and TRBJ2-5; 10 bases fit TRBD2. DNA for the CDR3: TGCAGTGCTAGAGACCAAGCGGGAGGGGACCAAGAGACCCAGTACTTC. It translates to CSARDQAGGDQETQYF.